Below, 7 T cell receptor beta chains from the same sample are listed, as sequenced in a study of tumor and adjacent non-tumor tissue in lung cancer. This sample's RNA came from whole unsorted tissue. Distant lung tissue was collected more than 3 cm away from the tumor edge. The library came from three nested PCR rounds adapted from ARM-PCR protocols. From the multiplex PCR reads, TCRdb called clonotypes with MiXCR, one entry per CDR3 protein. The sample shows around 50,000 distinct CDR3 sequences, 64% of them seen only once. Sequencing was carried out using distant non-tumor lung tissue. These receptors all stem from a woman aged 70 to 79 with non-small cell lung cancer.

The V and J genes are TRBV6-5 and TRBJ1-4; 10 bases are a match to TRBD1. The CDR3 sequence is 17 residues long. Germline CDR1 and CDR2: MNHEY and SVGAGI. The V gene end was trimmed by 9 bases and the J gene end by 5 bases; junction bases not matched to a gene: 15. CDR3 coding DNA: TGTGCCAGTAGATACGGGGTAGACAGGGGGCCAAATGAAAAACTGTTTTTT. This translates into CASRYGVDRGPNEKLFF.

Of note for this clonotype: A much larger clone sits a single nucleotide away, making a read error possible. This rearrangement joins TRBV28 to TRBJ2-7, with D possibly being TRBD2 (7 bases). Germline V lookup: CDR1 MDHEN, CDR2 SYDVKM. The CDR3 extends over 16 amino acids. V was trimmed by 2 bases and J by 1 base, leaving 15 bases between them. The CDR3 loop reads CASSLRGGWFSYEQYF. The CDR3 bases are TGTGCCAGCAGTTTAAGGGGGGGTTGGTTTTCCTACGAGCAGTACTTC.

As for this clonotype: Relative to the germline gene, one junction end is altered; a read error may explain this. This chain connects TRBV5-4 to TRBJ1-2, with D maybe TRBD1 (6 bases). The CDR3 spans 15 residues. Germline V lookup: CDR1 SGHNT, CDR2 YYREEE (reference sequence). The CDR3 bases are TGCGTCAACAGCTTGGGGGGGCCAGGGGTGGCTGGCTACACCTTC. This encodes CVNSLGGPGVAGYTF. The whole variable domain, remainder taken from reference TRBV5-4 and TRBJ1-2, is ETGVTQSPTHLIKTRGQQVTLRCSSQSGHNTVSWYQQALGQGPQFIFQYYREEENGRGNFPPRFSGLQFPNYSSELNVNALELDDSALYLCVNSLGGPGVAGYTFGSGTRLTVV.

In regard to this clonotype: It may be a read error: a sequence one base away is much more abundant. The chain employs TRBV20-1 and TRBJ2-4; 8 bases agree with TRBD1. The germline V gene encodes CDR1 DFQATT and CDR2 SNEGSKA (reference sequence). The V segment lost 7 bases and the J segment 4 bases; nucleotides outside the gene matches: 15. The length of the CDR3 is 16 residues. The CDR3 is CSVRPRPGDRKNIQYF. The CDR3 coding sequence is TGCAGTGTTAGGCCCAGGCCAGGGGACAGGAAAAACATTCAGTACTTC.

About this clonotype itself: A single base separates this from a much larger clone, so it may be a read error. The chain joins TRBV6-5 to TRBJ1-1, with TRBD1 as a possible D gene (5 bases). The CDR3 is made up of 13 amino acids. Germline CDR1 is MNHEY and CDR2 is SVGAGI. Here the CDR3 reads CASSYWGGTEAYF. The CDR3 DNA sequence: TGTGCCAGCAGTTACTGGGGGGGGACTGAAGCTTACTTT.

This clonotype has ten or more counts. The V and J genes are TRBV5-1 and TRBJ2-5; TRBD2 agrees at 8 bases. This CDR3 is 16 amino acids long. CDR1 and CDR2 (germline): SGHRS, YFSETQ. Trimming removed 2 bases from V and 3 bases from J; junction bases left unmatched: 9. CDR3 sequence reads: CASSLNSGTEKETQYF. The CDR3 DNA is TGCGCCAGCAGCTTAAATAGCGGGACTGAGAAAGAGACCCAGTACTTC.

Many counts were recorded for this clonotype. V and J are TRBV4-2 and TRBJ2-2; 11 nucleotides agree with TRBD2. Per germline, CDR1 LGHNA and CDR2 YNFKEQ. This CDR3 has 17 amino acids. V shed 3 bases, J shed 0 bases, and the junction held 3 bases outside the gene matches. The CDR3 DNA follows: TGTGCCAGCAGCCAGCCGGGACTAGCGGCGAACACCGGGGAGCTGTTTTTT. Translated, it gives CASSQPGLAANTGELFF.